One and the same sample provided the 22 T cell receptor beta chains below, sequenced in a study of T cells in Graves' hyperthyroidism and ophthalmopathy. Amplification targeted TCR beta CDR3 regions from RNA transcripts. The TCR CDR3 first-round RT-PCR relied on the HTBI primer set. TCRdb redid the calling of the multiplex PCR reads with MiXCR, one entry per CDR3 protein. The table shows about 570,000 distinct CDR3 sequences, with 13% to 15% occurring only once. Sequencing used blood. Every receptor here comes from a woman aged 40 to 55 with Graves' hyperthyroidism.

This clonotype was recorded at least ten times. The chain has TRBV11-2 and TRBJ1-1; a weak D match, TRBD1 (5 bases). V was pared by 1 base and J by 11 bases, with 14 bases between. CDR1 and CDR2 (germline): SGHAT, FQNNGV. The CDR3 is 13 residues long. Written as DNA, the CDR3 is TGTGCCAGCAGCTTAGGGTTGACGGGGGAGGCTTTCTTT. Translating it yields CASSLGLTGEAFF.

This clonotype was detected many times. This chain connects TRBV27 to TRBJ2-7; 7 positions agree with TRBD2. The V gene's germline CDR1 is MNHEY and CDR2 SMNVEV (reference sequence). V dropped 5 bases and J dropped 6; count of bases not matched to a gene: 10. This CDR3 contains 14 residues. The DNA of the CDR3 is TGTGCCAGCAGTCCCTCAGTCGGGGGGAGCGAGCAGTACTTC. Protein product: CASSPSVGGSEQYF.

A word on this clonotype: A much larger clone lies a single base off, so this may be a read error. This chain joins TRBV28 and TRBJ2-2, with D perhaps given as TRBD1 or TRBD2 (5 bases each). Deletions cut 6 bases from V and 1 base from J, with 18 bases between. Germline V lookup: CDR1 MDHEN, CDR2 SYDVKM. The CDR3 runs 17 residues. The CDR3 reads CASRLAPGTLNTGELFF. Written as DNA, the CDR3 is TGTGCCAGCAGGTTGGCCCCCGGGACCTTGAACACCGGGGAGCTGTTTTTT.

This clonotype was seen only a few times. The J gene is TRBJ2-4, the V gene TRBV29-1; D unclear. CDR1 is SQVTM, CDR2 ANQGSEA, per germline. V was cut by 4 bases and J by 7 bases, with 17 bases left in between. The CDR3 length is 14 residues. CDR3 sequence reads: CSVVALSPGNIQYF. CDR3 bases: TGCAGCGTTGTGGCACTCTCCCCCGGGAACATTCAGTACTTC. Using reference TRBV29-1 and TRBJ2-4 for the parts outside the CDR3, the full variable domain is SAVISQKPSRDICQRGTSLTIQCQVDSQVTMMFWYRQQPGQSLTLIATANQGSEATYESGFVIDKFPISRPNLTFSTLTVSNMSPEDSSIYLCSVVALSPGNIQYFGAGTRLSVL.

This clonotype was counted between two and nine times. The rearrangement uses TRBV12-3 or TRBV12-4 and TRBJ2-1; 16 positions agree with TRBD2. Unmatched junction bases numbered 10, after V lost 10 bases and J lost 7 bases. The CDR3 spans 16 residues. As DNA, the CDR3 is TGTGCCACCAAGGGACTAGCGGGAGGGCCCATAAATGAGCAGTTCTTC. Translating it yields CATKGLAGGPINEQFF.

This rearrangement joins TRBV12-3 or TRBV12-4 to TRBJ1-2; a weak D match, TRBD1 (6 bases). Trimming cost V 1 base and J 4 bases, with 10 bases left between them. The CDR3 is 14 residues long. The DNA for the CDR3 is TGTGCCAGCAGTTTAGAGGACAGCCCCTATGGCTACACCTTC. Encoded protein: CASSLEDSPYGYTF.

This chain links TRBV15 with TRBJ2-5; D unclear. The ends were cut back, 5 bases at V and 7 bases at J, with 8 bases in the middle. The CDR3 contains 11 residues. Germline V gene sequence: CDR1 LNHNV, CDR2 YYDKDF (reference sequence). The CDR3 is CATSLSPTQYF. The CDR3 DNA sequence: TGTGCCACCAGCTTAAGCCCGACCCAGTACTTC.

This clonotype showed up many times. The gene calls are TRBV18 and TRBJ2-1; 7 nucleotides line up with TRBD2. The CDR3 is made up of 11 amino acids. Germline trimming cut 4 bases from V and 10 bases from J; bases unmatched to any gene: 1. Germline assignment: CDR1 KGHSH and CDR2 LQKENI. The CDR3 DNA follows: TGTGCCAGCTCACGGGACTACGAGCAGTTCTTC. Translated, it gives CASSRDYEQFF.

For the CDR3, the DNA is TGTGCCAGCATACCGTATAGGGTGGTCTACGAGCAGTACTTC. Translating gives CASIPYRVVYEQYF. The chain links TRBV2 to TRBJ2-7; D is ambiguous. This CDR3 comprises 14 residues. V gave up 7 bases and J gave up 3 bases, with 16 bases separating them. CDR1 and CDR2 (germline): SNHLY, FYNNEI.

This clonotype was observed many times. This sequence joins TRBV28 and TRBJ2-1; D perhaps matches TRBD2 (6 bases). CDR3 length: 13 amino acids. Germline V CDR1 and CDR2: MDHEN, SYDVKM. Between the trimmed V and J ends, which lost 4 bases and 9 bases, there was a span of 13 bases. The CDR3 DNA is TGTGCCAGCAGTTCTGGGGGGTTTGGTGAGCAGTTCTTC. Translated, it gives CASSSGGFGEQFF. Variable domain in full (rest from reference TRBV28 and TRBJ2-1): DVKVTQSSRYLVKRTGEKVFLECVQDMDHENMFWYRQDPGLGLRLIYFSYDVKMKEKGDIPEGYSVSREKKERFSLILESASTNQTSMYLCASSSGGFGEQFFGPGTRLTVL.

This clonotype was seen a single time. Given the absence of the conserved phenylalanine or tryptophan at the CDR3 end, a read error is likely. The rearrangement joins TRBV11-2 to TRBJ2-1; 10 nucleotides align to TRBD2. This CDR3 spans 15 amino acids. Germline trimming cut 5 bases from V and 2 bases from J; bases unmatched to any gene: 3. CDR1 and CDR2 (germline): SGHAT, FQNNGV. CDR3 amino acids: CASSPGTSAYNEQFL. The CDR3 nucleotides read TGTGCCAGCAGCCCCGGGACTAGCGCCTACAATGAGCAGTTCCTC.

The genes are TRBV7-8 and TRBJ2-1, with D hard to call. The CDR3 is made up of 15 amino acids. Germline V gene data show CDR1 as SGHVS and CDR2 as FQNEAQ. V lost 5 bases and J lost 9, with 20 bases in between. The CDR3 here is CASSESARTSGEQFF. In DNA, the CDR3 is TGTGCCAGCAGCGAAAGCGCCAGGACCTCGGGTGAGCAGTTCTTC.

There are many counts of this clonotype. The chain joins TRBV18 to TRBJ1-1; possibly TRBD1 for D (6 bases). The germline CDR1 and CDR2 sequences are KGHSH and LQKENI. V was cut by 6 bases and J by 4 bases, with 15 bases left in between. This CDR3 has 14 amino acids. This chain's CDR3 is CASSLSTGTTEAFF. Written as DNA, the CDR3 is TGTGCCAGCTCCTTAAGTACAGGGACCACTGAAGCTTTCTTT. The variable domain in full, with the rest retrieved from reference TRBV18 and TRBJ1-1, is NAGVMQNPRHLVRRRGQEARLRCSPMKGHSHVYWYRQLPEEGLKFMVYLQKENIIDESGMPKERFSAEFPKEGPSILRIQQVVRGDSAAYFCASSLSTGTTEAFFGQGTRLTVV.

There are a few counts of this clonotype. V gene TRBV5-4 combines with J gene TRBJ2-5, with 7 nucleotides matching TRBD2. The ends lost 0 bases at V and 1 base at J; junction bases unmatched: 6. Germline V gene sequence: CDR1 SGHNT, CDR2 YYREEE (reference sequence). This CDR3 is 16 amino acids long. CDR3 sequence: CASSLVSGWVQETQYF. The CDR3, as DNA: TGTGCCAGCAGCTTGGTTAGCGGGTGGGTCCAAGAGACCCAGTACTTC. Based on the CDR3 plus reference TRBV5-4 and TRBJ2-5, the full variable domain is ETGVTQSPTHLIKTRGQQVTLRCSSQSGHNTVSWYQQALGQGPQFIFQYYREEENGRGNFPPRFSGLQFPNYSSELNVNALELDDSALYLCASSLVSGWVQETQYFGPGTRLLVL.

This clonotype was seen only a few times. The chain links TRBV19 to TRBJ2-5; no firm D call. In germline, CDR1 is LNHDA, CDR2 SQIVND (reference sequence). Trimming pared 7 bases from V and 5 bases from J, leaving 17 bases between. The CDR3 totals 14 residues. CDR3 sequence (DNA): TGTGCCAGTAAGGAGCTTGTAGGGTCGGAGACCCAGTACTTC. Its translation is CASKELVGSETQYF.

The chain links TRBV20-1 to TRBJ2-1; 7 bases are a match to TRBD1. Trimming cost V 6 bases and J 8 bases; bases outside gene matches: 10. CDR3 length: 13 residues. Germline values: CDR1 DFQATT, CDR2 SNEGSKA (reference sequence). CDR3 sequence: CSARKQGMYEQFF. The CDR3 DNA follows: TGCAGTGCACGGAAACAGGGGATGTATGAGCAGTTCTTC.

At least ten counts were recorded for this clonotype. The genes are TRBV28 and TRBJ1-2, with 11 nucleotides matching TRBD1. The CDR3 runs 16 residues. Germline V gene data show CDR1 as MDHEN and CDR2 as SYDVKM. The V gene end was trimmed by 5 bases and the J gene end by 3 bases; junction bases not matched to a gene: 8. This chain's CDR3 is CASSTGQGAYYYGYTF. The CDR3, as DNA: TGTGCCAGCAGTACCGGACAGGGGGCTTACTACTATGGCTACACCTTC.

This sequence joins TRBV9 and TRBJ2-5, with D possibly being TRBD1 (5 bases). Germline V lookup: CDR1 SGDLS, CDR2 YYNGEE. The CDR3 length is 14 residues. V was shortened by 3 bases and J by 1 base, with 10 bases between the two germline ends. Written as DNA, the CDR3 is TGTGCCAGCAGCGCTTCAGGGTTCCAAGAGACCCAGTACTTC. Its translation: CASSASGFQETQYF.

This clonotype was observed at least ten times. The gene calls are TRBV7-9 and TRBJ2-7; unclear D gene. V was clipped by 2 bases and J by 5 bases, with 7 bases between them. Germline lookup yields CDR1 SEHNR and CDR2 FQNEAQ (reference sequence). This CDR3 is built from 12 residues. The CDR3 region is CASSLTPDEQYF. The CDR3 region has the DNA TGTGCCAGCAGCTTAACTCCGGACGAGCAGTACTTC. Variable domain in full (rest from reference TRBV7-9 and TRBJ2-7): DTGVSQNPRHKITKRGQNVTFRCDPISEHNRLYWYRQTLGQGPEFLTYFQNEAQLEKSRLLSDRFSAERPKGSFSTLEIQRTEQGDSAMYLCASSLTPDEQYFGPGTRLTVT.

Ten or more counts support this clonotype. The chain carries TRBV28 and TRBJ2-7; 9 bases fit TRBD1. In germline, CDR1 is MDHEN, CDR2 SYDVKM. V gave up 6 bases and J gave up 5 bases; unmatched junction bases: 14. There are 16 residues in the CDR3. CDR3: CASRQRGGQGWDEQYF. The CDR3 bases are TGTGCCAGCAGGCAAAGAGGCGGACAGGGGTGGGACGAGCAGTACTTC.

A few counts support this clonotype. V and J are TRBV25-1 and TRBJ2-7; unclear D gene. Germline CDR1 and CDR2: MGHDK and SYGVNS. The CDR3 consists of 14 residues. Trimming stripped 4 bases from V and 4 bases from J, with 14 bases between. The CDR3 DNA sequence: TGTGCCAGCAGTGTATCCCAACCCCCTTACGAGCAGTACTTC. Translated: CASSVSQPPYEQYF.

V is TRBV4-2 and J is TRBJ1-2, with 7 positions matching TRBD1. With V trimmed by 3 bases and J by 4 bases, 5 bases remained unmatched. Germline CDR1 and CDR2: LGHNA and YNFKEQ. The CDR3 loop spans 14 amino acids. In DNA, the CDR3 is TGTGCCAGCAGCCACCCGACAGGGCCCTATGGCTACACCTTC. Translation gives CASSHPTGPYGYTF.